This T cell receptor beta chain was recorded in a study of cytomegalovirus exposure and HLA in healthy donors. This CDR3 is 16 amino acids long. J lost 5 bases, V lost 4 bases, and 12 bases had no gene match. The germline CDR1 and CDR2 sequences are SGHRS and YFSETQ. Primers: 60 Vbeta forward and 13 Jbeta reverse. The method was immunoSEQ multiplex PCR; TCRdb's version includes in-frame clones alone and lacks a portion of them. The sample consists of 130,000 or so clones, around 79% of them appearing once. This clonotype was sampled from a woman in her forties in good health and CMV-seropositive. The specimen sequenced was PBMCs. The chain links TRBV5-1 to TRBJ1-1, with 9 bases that match TRBD1. CDR3 in DNA: TGCGCCAGCAGCCTTTCCGGGACAGGGAGCGGGACTGAAGCTTTCTTT. Protein: CASSLSGTGSGTEAFF.